This TCR beta chain appears in the sequencing data of a study of blood T cell repertoires in COVID-19. Per the original data handling: Counts of nucleated cells, estimated from reference gene primer amplification, were obtained. Only in-frame clones appear in the TCRdb table, and some are missing; sequencing was by immunoSEQ multiplex PCR. V and J calls and clone size come straight from that table; D and trimming were deduced from the DNA. This sample carries 100,000 to 150,000 clones, roughly four fifths of them seen once, and the ten largest clones take roughly 10%. The TCR sequence derives from a man between 60 and 75 years old with acute or convalescent COVID-19. Material: peripheral blood.

CDR3 DNA: TGCGCCAGCAGCCGAGACAGGGTACAAGGCGAGCAGTACTTC. Amino acids: CASSRDRVQGEQYF. The rearrangement uses TRBV5-1 and TRBJ2-7; 7 positions agree with TRBD1. CDR1 is SGHRS and CDR2 is YFSETQ in the germline V gene. V dropped 4 bases and J dropped 6; count of bases not matched to a gene: 10. This CDR3 is 14 amino acids long.